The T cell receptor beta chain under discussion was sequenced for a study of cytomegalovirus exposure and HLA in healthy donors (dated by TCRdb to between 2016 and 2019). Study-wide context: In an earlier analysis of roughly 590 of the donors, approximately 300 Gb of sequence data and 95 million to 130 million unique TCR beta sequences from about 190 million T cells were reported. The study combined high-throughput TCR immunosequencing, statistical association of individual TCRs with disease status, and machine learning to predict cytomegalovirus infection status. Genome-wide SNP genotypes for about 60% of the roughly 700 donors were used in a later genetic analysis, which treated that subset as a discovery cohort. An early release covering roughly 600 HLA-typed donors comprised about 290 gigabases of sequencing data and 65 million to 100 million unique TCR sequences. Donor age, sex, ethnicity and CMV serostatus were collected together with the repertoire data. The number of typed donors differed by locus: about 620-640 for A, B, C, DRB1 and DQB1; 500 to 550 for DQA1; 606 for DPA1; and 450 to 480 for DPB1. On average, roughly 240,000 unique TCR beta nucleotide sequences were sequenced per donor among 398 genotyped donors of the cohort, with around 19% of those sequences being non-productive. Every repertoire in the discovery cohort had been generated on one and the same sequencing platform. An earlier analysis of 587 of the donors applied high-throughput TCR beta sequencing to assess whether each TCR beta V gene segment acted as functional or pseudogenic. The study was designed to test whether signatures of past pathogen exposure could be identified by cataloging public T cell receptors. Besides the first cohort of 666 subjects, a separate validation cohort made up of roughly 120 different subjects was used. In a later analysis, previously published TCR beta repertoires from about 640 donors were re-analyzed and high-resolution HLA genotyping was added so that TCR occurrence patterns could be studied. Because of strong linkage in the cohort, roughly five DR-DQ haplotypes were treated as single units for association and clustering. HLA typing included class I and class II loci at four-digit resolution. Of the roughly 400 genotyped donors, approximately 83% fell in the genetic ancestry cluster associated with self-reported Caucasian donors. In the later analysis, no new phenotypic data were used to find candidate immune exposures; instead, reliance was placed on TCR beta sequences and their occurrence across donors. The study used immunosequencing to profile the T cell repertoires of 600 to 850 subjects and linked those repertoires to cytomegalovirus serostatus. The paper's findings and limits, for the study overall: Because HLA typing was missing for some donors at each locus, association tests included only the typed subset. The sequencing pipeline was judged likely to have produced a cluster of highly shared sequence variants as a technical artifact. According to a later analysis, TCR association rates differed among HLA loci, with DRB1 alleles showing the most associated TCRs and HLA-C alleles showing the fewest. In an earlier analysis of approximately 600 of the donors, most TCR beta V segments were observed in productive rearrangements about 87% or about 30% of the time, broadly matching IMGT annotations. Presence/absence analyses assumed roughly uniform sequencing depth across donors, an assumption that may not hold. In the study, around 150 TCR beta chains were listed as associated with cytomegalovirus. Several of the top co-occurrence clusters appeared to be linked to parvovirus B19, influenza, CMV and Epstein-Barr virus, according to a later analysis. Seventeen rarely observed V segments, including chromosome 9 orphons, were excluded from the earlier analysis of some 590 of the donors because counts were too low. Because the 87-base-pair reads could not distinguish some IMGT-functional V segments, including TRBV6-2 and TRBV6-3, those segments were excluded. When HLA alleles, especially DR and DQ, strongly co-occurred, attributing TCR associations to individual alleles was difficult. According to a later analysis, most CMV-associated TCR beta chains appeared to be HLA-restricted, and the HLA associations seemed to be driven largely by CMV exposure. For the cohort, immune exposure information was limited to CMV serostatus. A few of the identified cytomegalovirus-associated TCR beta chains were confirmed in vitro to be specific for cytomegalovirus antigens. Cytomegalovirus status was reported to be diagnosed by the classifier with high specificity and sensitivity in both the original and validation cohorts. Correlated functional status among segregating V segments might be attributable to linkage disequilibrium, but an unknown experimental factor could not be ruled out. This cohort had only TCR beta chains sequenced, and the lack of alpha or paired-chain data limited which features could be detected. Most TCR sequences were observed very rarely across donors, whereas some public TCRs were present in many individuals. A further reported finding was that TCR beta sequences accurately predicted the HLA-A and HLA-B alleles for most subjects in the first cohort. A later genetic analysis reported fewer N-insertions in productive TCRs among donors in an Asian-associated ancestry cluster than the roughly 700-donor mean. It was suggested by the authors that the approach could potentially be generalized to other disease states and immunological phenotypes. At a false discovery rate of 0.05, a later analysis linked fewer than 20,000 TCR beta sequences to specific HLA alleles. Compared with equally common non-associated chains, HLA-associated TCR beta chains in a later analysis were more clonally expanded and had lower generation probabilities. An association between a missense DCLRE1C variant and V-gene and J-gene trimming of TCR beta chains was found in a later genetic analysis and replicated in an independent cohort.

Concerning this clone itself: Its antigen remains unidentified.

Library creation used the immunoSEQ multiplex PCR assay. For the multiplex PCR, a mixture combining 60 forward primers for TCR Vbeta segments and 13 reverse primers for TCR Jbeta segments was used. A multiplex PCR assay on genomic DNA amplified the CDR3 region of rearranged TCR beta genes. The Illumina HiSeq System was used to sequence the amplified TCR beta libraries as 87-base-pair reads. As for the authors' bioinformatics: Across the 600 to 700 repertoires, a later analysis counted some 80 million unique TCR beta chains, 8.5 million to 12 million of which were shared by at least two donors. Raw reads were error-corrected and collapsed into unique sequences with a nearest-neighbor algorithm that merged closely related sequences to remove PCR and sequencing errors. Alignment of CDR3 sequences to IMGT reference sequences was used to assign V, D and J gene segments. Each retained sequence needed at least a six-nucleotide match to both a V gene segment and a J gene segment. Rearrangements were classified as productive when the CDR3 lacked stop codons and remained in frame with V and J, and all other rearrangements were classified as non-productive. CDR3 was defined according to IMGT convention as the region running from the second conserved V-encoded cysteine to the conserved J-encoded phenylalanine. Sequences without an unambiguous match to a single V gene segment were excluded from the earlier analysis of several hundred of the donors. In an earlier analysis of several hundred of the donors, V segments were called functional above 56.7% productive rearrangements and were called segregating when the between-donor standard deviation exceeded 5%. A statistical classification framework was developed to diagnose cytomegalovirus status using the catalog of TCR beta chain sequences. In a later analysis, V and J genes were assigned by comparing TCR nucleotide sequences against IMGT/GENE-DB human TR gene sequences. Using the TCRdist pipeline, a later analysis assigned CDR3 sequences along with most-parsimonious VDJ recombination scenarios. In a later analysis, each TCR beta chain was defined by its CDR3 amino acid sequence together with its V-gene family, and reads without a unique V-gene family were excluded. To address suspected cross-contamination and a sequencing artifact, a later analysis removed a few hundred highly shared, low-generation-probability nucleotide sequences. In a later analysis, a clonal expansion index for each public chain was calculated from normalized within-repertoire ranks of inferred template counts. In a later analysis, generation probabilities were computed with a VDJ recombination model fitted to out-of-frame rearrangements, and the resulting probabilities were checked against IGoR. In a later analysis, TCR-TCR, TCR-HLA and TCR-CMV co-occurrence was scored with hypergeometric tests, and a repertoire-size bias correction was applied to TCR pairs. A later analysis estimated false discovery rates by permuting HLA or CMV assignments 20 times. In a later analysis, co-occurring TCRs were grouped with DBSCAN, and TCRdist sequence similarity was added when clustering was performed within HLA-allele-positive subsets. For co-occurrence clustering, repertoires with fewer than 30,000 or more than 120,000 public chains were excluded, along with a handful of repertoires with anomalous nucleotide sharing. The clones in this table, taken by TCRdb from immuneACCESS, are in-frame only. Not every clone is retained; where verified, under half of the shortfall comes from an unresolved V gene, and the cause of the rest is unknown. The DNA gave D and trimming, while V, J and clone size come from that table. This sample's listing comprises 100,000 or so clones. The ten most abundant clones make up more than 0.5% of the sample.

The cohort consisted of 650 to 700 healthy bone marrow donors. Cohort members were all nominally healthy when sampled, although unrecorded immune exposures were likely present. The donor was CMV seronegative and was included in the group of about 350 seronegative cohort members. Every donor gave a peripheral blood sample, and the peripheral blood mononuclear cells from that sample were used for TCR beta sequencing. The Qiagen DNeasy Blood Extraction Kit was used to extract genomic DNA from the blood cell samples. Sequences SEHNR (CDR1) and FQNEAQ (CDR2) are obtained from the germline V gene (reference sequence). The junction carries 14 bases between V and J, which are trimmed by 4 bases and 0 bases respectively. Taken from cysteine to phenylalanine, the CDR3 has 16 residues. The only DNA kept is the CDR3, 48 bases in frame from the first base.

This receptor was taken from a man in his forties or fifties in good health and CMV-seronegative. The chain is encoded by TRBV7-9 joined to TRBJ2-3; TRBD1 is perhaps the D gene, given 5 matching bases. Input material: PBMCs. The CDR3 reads CASSSYQQASTDTQYF. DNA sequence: TGTGCCAGCAGCTCGTACCAACAGGCCAGCACAGATACGCAGTATTTT. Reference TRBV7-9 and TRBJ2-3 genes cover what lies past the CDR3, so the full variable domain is DTGVSQNPRHKITKRGQNVTFRCDPISEHNRLYWYRQTLGQGPEFLTYFQNEAQLEKSRLLSDRFSAERPKGSFSTLEIQRTEQGDSAMYLCASSSYQQASTDTQYFGPGTRLTVL.